This paragraph reports one T cell receptor beta chain. Trimming removed 0 bases from V and 7 bases from J, with 6 bases in between. CDR1 is GTSNPN and CDR2 is SVGIG in the germline V gene (reference sequence). CDR3 length: 11 amino acids. The data belong to a study of blood T cell repertoires in COVID-19. TCRdb keeps only in-frame clones here, not all; method: immunoSEQ multiplex PCR. The sample shows over 35,000 clones, roughly 85% of them seen only once. The receptor was derived from a man in his sixties with active or convalescent COVID-19. The source material was peripheral blood. V gene TRBV30 combines with J gene TRBJ1-2; no clear D. DNA of the CDR3: TGTGCCTGGAGTGTATTCGGTGGCTACACCTTC. Protein product: CAWSVFGGYTF.